The clone carrying this TCR beta chain was seen more than once but under ten times. Its matching antigen is unknown. This sample is drawn from a study of beta chain features in type 1 diabetes. In the study overall: Comparable age, gender and cell yields were observed in patients relative to healthy donors.

One heparinised blood draw, averaging about 120 mL, came from each donor. Isolation of CD4+ naive, central memory, regulatory and stem cell-like memory cells was achieved by sorting via CD45RO/CCR7/CD25/CD127/CD95/CD27. Expressed TCRB transcripts were sequenced because the isolated RNA had all been reverse transcribed beforehand. Measured with immunoSEQ multiplex PCR; TCRdb has only the in-frame clones, and not every one. The repertoire has a few hundred thousand clones, roughly 13% of them found once; the top ten carry around 0.016%. Whole-study findings and limits: TCRB CDR3s from Type 1 diabetes patients were moderately but significantly shorter in all four CD4+ subsets. Junctions at VDJ sites from type 1 diabetes patients had fewer insertions and more deletions.

This sequence was found in a woman aged 18-29 years with type 1 diabetes. Sequencing was done on a sample of naive CD4+ T cells from blood.

CDR3 nucleotide sequence: TGCGCCAGCAGCCAAGATCGGCGACTAGCCGGGACCGGGGAGCTGTTTTTT. Its protein product is CASSQDRRLAGTGELFF. The chain uses TRBV4-3 and TRBJ2-2; TRBD2 matches at 7 bases. V gave up 0 bases and J gave up 5 bases; unmatched junction bases: 9. Germline V lookup: CDR1 LGHNA, CDR2 YSLEER. This CDR3 has 17 amino acids.